This T cell receptor beta chain was sequenced in a study of T cell responses to AZD1222 COVID-19 vaccine. Only in-frame clones appear in the TCRdb table, and some are missing; sequencing was by immunoSEQ multiplex PCR. The sample has about 84,000 clones; approximately 83% are singletons. Germline CDR1 reads MDHEN; CDR2 reads SYDVKM. The V end lost 2 bases, the J end lost 7 bases, and 18 bases lay between the germline ends. The CDR3 is 16 amino acids. Sample: peripheral blood, taken 28 days after the second AZD1222 dose. The receptor was isolated from an adult who received the AZD1222 COVID-19 vaccine. The chain is built from TRBV28 and TRBJ1-5; a possible D gene is TRBD1 (5 bases). Written as DNA, the CDR3 is TGTGCCAGCAGTTTAGTCCGACTCTCTGGGGGGCAGCCCCAGCATTTT. Protein: CASSLVRLSGGQPQHF.